Listed here are 29 T cell receptor beta chains from one sample, sequenced in a study of T cell responses to AZD1222 COVID-19 vaccine. This table comes from immunoSEQ multiplex PCR, and its TCRdb copy is limited to in-frame clones, with some not included. This table has approximately 120,000 clones, about 89% appearing once. Sample: peripheral blood, taken on day 0 of MenACWY control vaccination. Receptors originate from an adult in good health.

The chain employs TRBV27 and TRBJ2-5; 8 nucleotides agree with TRBD1. CDR1 and CDR2 from the germline V gene are MNHEY and SMNVEV (reference sequence). V was clipped by 1 base and J by 1 base; unmatched bases: 8. The CDR3 spans 17 residues. This CDR3 is CASSLLVGDRSQETQYF. The CDR3 DNA sequence: TGTGCCAGCAGTTTATTAGTTGGGGACAGGTCCCAAGAGACCCAGTACTTC.

This chain connects TRBV7-9 to TRBJ2-6; 12 bases fit TRBD1. The V gene end was trimmed by 5 bases and the J gene end by 3 bases; junction bases not matched to a gene: 5. The CDR3 is made up of 17 amino acids. CDR1 SEHNR and CDR2 FQNEAQ come from the germline V gene (reference sequence). The chain's CDR3 is CASSPGQGALGANVLTF. The CDR3 bases are TGTGCCAGCAGCCCGGGACAGGGGGCGCTTGGGGCCAACGTCCTGACTTTC.

J is TRBJ1-2 and V is TRBV6-2 or TRBV6-3, with D unresolved. This CDR3 is built from 12 residues. Germline CDR1 reads MNHEY; CDR2 reads SVGEGT. V was clipped by 2 bases and J by 4 bases, with 5 bases between them. CDR3 DNA: TGTGCCAGCAGTTACGGCGGCTATGGCTACACCTTC. Translating gives CASSYGGYGYTF.

V and J are TRBV5-1 and TRBJ2-6, with TRBD1 matching 8 bases. V lost 4 bases to trimming and J lost 1 base; unmatched junction nucleotides: 13. CDR1 and CDR2 from the germline V gene are SGHRS and YFSETQ. This CDR3 has 19 amino acids. CDR3 nucleotides: TGCGCCAGCAGCCTCCTAAACCCGGACAGGGTTTCTGGGGCCAACGTCCTGACTTTC. It is translated as CASSLLNPDRVSGANVLTF.

J is TRBJ2-7 and V is TRBV5-5, with 7 bases aligning to TRBD1. CDR3 size: 15 residues. Germline CDR1 reads SGHKS; CDR2 reads YYEKEE (reference sequence). V gave up 2 bases and J gave up 0 bases; unmatched junction bases: 5. Written as DNA, the CDR3 is TGTGCCAGCAGCTTTGGGACAGTAAGCTCCTACGAGCAGTACTTC. This codes for CASSFGTVSSYEQYF.

The V call is TRBV2, the J call TRBJ1-6; tentative D call: TRBD1 (5 bases). Germline V gene data show CDR1 as SNHLY and CDR2 as FYNNEI. The CDR3 is made up of 14 amino acids. Trimming cost V 5 bases and J 9 bases, with 14 bases left between them. DNA for the CDR3: TGTGCCAGCAGTCAGACCCCTGGGGGTTCACCCCTCCACTTT. Protein: CASSQTPGGSPLHF. The variable domain in full, with the rest retrieved from reference TRBV2 and TRBJ1-6, is EPEVTQTPSHQVTQMGQEVILRCVPISNHLYFYWYRQILGQKVEFLVSFYNNEISEKSEIFDDQFSVERPDGSNFTLKIRSTKLEDSAMYFCASSQTPGGSPLHFGNGTRLTVT.

The chain has TRBV4-3 and TRBJ2-3; D is unclear. CDR1 and CDR2 from the germline V gene are LGHNA and YSLEER. The CDR3 runs to 13 residues. V was cut by 0 bases and J by 3 bases, with 4 bases left in between. CDR3 nucleotide sequence: TGCGCCAGCAGCCAAGATGGAACAGATACGCAGTATTTT. Translation gives CASSQDGTDTQYF.

This rearrangement joins TRBV12-3 or TRBV12-4 to TRBJ1-1; 9 nucleotides line up with TRBD1. J lost 5 bases, V lost 6 bases, and 4 bases had no gene match. CDR3 length: 13 amino acids. CDR3 in DNA: TGTGCCAGCAGGGGACAGGGAGGTACTGAAGCTTTCTTT. Translation: CASRGQGGTEAFF.

The genes are TRBV6-5 and TRBJ1-6, with 7 bases matching TRBD1. The CDR3 loop spans 14 amino acids. The germline V gene has CDR1 MNHEY and CDR2 SVGAGI. The trim removed 7 bases at V and 8 bases at J, leaving 8 bases unmatched. The CDR3 protein is CASNPQGRDSPLHF. CDR3 nucleotides: TGTGCCAGCAATCCACAGGGGAGGGATTCACCCCTCCACTTT.

The chain is built from TRBV24-1 and TRBJ2-1; no clear D gene. CDR3 length equals 13 residues. V lost 3 bases, J lost 9 bases, and 11 bases lay in between. Germline CDR1 and CDR2: KGHDR and SFDVKD. CDR3 residues: CATSDQRGSEQFF. In DNA, the CDR3 is TGTGCCACCAGTGATCAAAGAGGCAGTGAGCAGTTCTTC.

The chain couples TRBV7-9 to TRBJ2-7; D call uncertain. V dropped 3 bases and J dropped 0 bases, with 9 bases sitting between them. Germline V lookup: CDR1 SEHNR, CDR2 FQNEAQ (reference sequence). The CDR3 extends over 14 amino acids. The DNA of the CDR3 is TGTGCCAGCAGCTTGTTAGGGAACTCCTACGAGCAGTACTTC. Translating gives CASSLLGNSYEQYF.

This chain uses TRBV7-6 with TRBJ1-2; no reliable D call. This CDR3 contains 13 residues. Germline V lookup: CDR1 SGHVS, CDR2 FNYEAQ. The ends were cut back, 5 bases at V and 8 bases at J, with 15 bases in the middle. CDR3 protein: CASSPGISTGYTF. As DNA, the CDR3 is TGTGCCAGCAGCCCCGGGATCTCAACCGGCTACACCTTC.

The chain joins TRBV3-1 (or the pseudogene TRBV3-2) to TRBJ1-3, with no clear D. V lost 4 bases to trimming and J lost 0 bases, with 4 bases between them. CDR3 length: 13 amino acids. Germline CDR1 and CDR2: LGHDT and YNNKEL (reference sequence). CDR3 in DNA: TGTGCCAGCAGCCGTGACTCTGGAAACACCATATATTTT. Its protein is CASSRDSGNTIYF.

There are a few counts of this clone. The chain links TRBV11-3 to TRBJ2-7; D ambiguous. The V and J ends lost 1 base and 4 bases respectively, with 8 bases between them. Germline loops: CDR1 SGHNT, CDR2 YENEEA. The CDR3 consists of 13 residues. The CDR3 bases are TGTGCCAGCAGCTTAGGGCAGGATTACGAGCAGTACTTC. Translating gives CASSLGQDYEQYF.

CDR3: CASSPFPGTPYGYTF. CDR3 coding DNA: TGTGCCAGCTCACCATTCCCCGGGACGCCTTATGGCTACACCTTC. This chain uses TRBV18 with TRBJ1-2; tentative D call: TRBD1 (5 bases). The germline V and J ends were trimmed by 2 bases and 5 bases, with 15 bases remaining between them. Germline-derived CDR1 and CDR2 are KGHSH and LQKENI. The CDR3 is made up of 15 amino acids. The full variable domain, completed using reference TRBV18 and TRBJ1-2, is NAGVMQNPRHLVRRRGQEARLRCSPMKGHSHVYWYRQLPEEGLKFMVYLQKENIIDESGMPKERFSAEFPKEGPSILRIQQVVRGDSAAYFCASSPFPGTPYGYTFGSGTRLTVV.

This chain connects TRBV18 to TRBJ2-2; D ambiguous. This CDR3 has 15 amino acids. V lost 5 bases to trimming and J lost 1 base, with 11 bases between them. Germline V gene sequence: CDR1 KGHSH, CDR2 LQKENI. The CDR3 loop is CASSSDYRNTGELFF. The CDR3 region has the DNA TGTGCCAGCTCATCAGATTACAGGAACACCGGGGAGCTGTTTTTT.

The chain combines TRBV4-2 with TRBJ1-3; no reliable D call. The germline V and J ends were trimmed by 0 bases and 3 bases, with 6 bases remaining between them. CDR3 length: 14 residues. Per the germline V gene, CDR1 is LGHNA and CDR2 is YNFKEQ. CDR3 coding DNA: TGTGCCAGCAGCCAAGAATCAATTGGAAACACCATATATTTT. Amino acids: CASSQESIGNTIYF.

This chain joins TRBV2 and TRBJ2-1, with D possibly called TRBD1 or TRBD2 (5 bases each). CDR1 is SNHLY, CDR2 FYNNEI, per germline. V was cut by 8 bases and J by 5 bases, with 25 bases left in between. This CDR3 comprises 17 residues. The DNA of the CDR3 is TGTGCCAGCGAAAGTGGAACGGGACCGACTATTAACAATGAGCAGTTCTTC. Protein sequence: CASESGTGPTINNEQFF. Based on the CDR3 plus reference TRBV2 and TRBJ2-1, the full variable domain is EPEVTQTPSHQVTQMGQEVILRCVPISNHLYFYWYRQILGQKVEFLVSFYNNEISEKSEIFDDQFSVERPDGSNFTLKIRSTKLEDSAMYFCASESGTGPTINNEQFFGPGTRLTVL.

This chain connects TRBV6-5 to TRBJ1-2; D may be TRBD1 (5 bases). This CDR3 is 13 amino acids long. Trimming stripped 0 bases from V and 5 bases from J, with 7 bases between. Germline loops: CDR1 MNHEY, CDR2 SVGAGI. The CDR3 sequence: CASSYSGVYGYTF. The CDR3 DNA is TGTGCCAGCAGTTACTCGGGGGTTTATGGCTACACCTTC.

The chain uses TRBV19 and TRBJ2-1, with D tentatively TRBD2 (6 bases). Trimming cost V 7 bases and J 4 bases, with 17 bases left between them. CDR1 is LNHDA, CDR2 SQIVND, per germline (reference sequence). CDR3 size: 15 residues. Here the CDR3 reads CASTVGTGPYNEQFF. CDR3 nucleotides: TGTGCCAGTACTGTCGGGACTGGACCTTACAATGAGCAGTTCTTC. Looking up the rest from reference TRBV19 and TRBJ2-1 gives the full variable domain: DGGITQSPKYLFRKEGQNVTLSCEQNLNHDAMYWYRQDPGQGLRLIYYSQIVNDFQKGDIAEGYSVSREKKESFPLTVTSAQKNPTAFYLCASTVGTGPYNEQFFGPGTRLTVL.

This CDR3 reads CASSVGGASSYEQYF. CDR3 sequence (DNA): TGTGCCAGCAGCGTGGGGGGGGCCTCATCCTACGAGCAGTACTTC. The chain couples TRBV3-1 (or the pseudogene TRBV3-2) to TRBJ2-7, with D perhaps matching TRBD2 (7 bases). Trimming removed 5 bases at V and 1 base at J, with 15 bases between. CDR1 is LGHDT and CDR2 is YNNKEL in the germline V gene (reference sequence). This CDR3 region has 15 residues.

CDR3 DNA sequence: TGTGCCAGCAGCCCCGGGACAGTCGGCGGGTTCTACGAGCAGTACTTC. It is translated as CASSPGTVGGFYEQYF. The J gene is TRBJ2-7, the V gene TRBV7-7, with 7 positions matching TRBD1. CDR1 SSHAT and CDR2 FNYEAQ come from the germline V gene (reference sequence). Trimming at V came to 5 bases and at J to 3 bases, leaving 13 bases not matched to a gene. The CDR3 is 16 amino acids.

The V gene is TRBV29-1, the J gene TRBJ2-7; weak D call: TRBD2 (5 bases). In germline, CDR1 is SQVTM, CDR2 ANQGSEA. V lost 6 bases and J lost 0, with 12 bases in between. The CDR3 loop spans 13 amino acids. CDR3 region: CSVGPRASYEQYF. The CDR3 DNA follows: TGCAGCGTGGGCCCGAGGGCCTCCTACGAGCAGTACTTC.

This chain links TRBV13 with TRBJ1-2, with no clear D. V shed 2 bases and J shed 6 bases, with 7 bases lying between them. CDR1 and CDR2 from the germline V gene are PRHDT and FYEKMQ (reference sequence). The CDR3 extends over 12 amino acids. In DNA form, the CDR3 reads TGTGCCAGCAGCTTAACAATGAATGGCTACACCTTC. Its translation: CASSLTMNGYTF.

This sequence joins TRBV30 and TRBJ2-7; 7 bases line up with TRBD1. After removal of 0 bases from V and 3 bases from J, the junction contained 5 bases not matched to a gene. The CDR3 has 14 residues. Germline assignment: CDR1 GTSNPN and CDR2 SVGIG (reference sequence). The CDR3 coding sequence is TGTGCCTGGAGTGTACAGGCAGGGGGCTACGAGCAGTACTTC. Its translation: CAWSVQAGGYEQYF.

As DNA, the CDR3 is TGTGCCAGCAAGCTGGGCGGCCCGAACACTGAAGCTTTCTTT. It encodes CASKLGGPNTEAFF. V usage is TRBV6-5 and J usage is TRBJ1-1, with D unresolved. This CDR3 has 14 amino acids. Germline V gives CDR1 MNHEY, CDR2 SVGAGI. The V end lost 7 bases, the J end lost 1 base, and 13 bases lay between the germline ends.

The chain carries TRBV27 and TRBJ1-1; TRBD1 might be the D (6 bases). Germline V gives CDR1 MNHEY, CDR2 SMNVEV (reference sequence). The CDR3 runs to 12 residues. V gave up 10 bases and J gave up 6 bases, with 15 bases separating them. DNA for the CDR3: TGTGCCACCCGCAGGGGTACCTCTGAAGCTTTCTTT. It translates to CATRRGTSEAFF.

The gene calls are TRBV9 and TRBJ2-1; a possible D gene is TRBD2 (5 bases). Germline assignment: CDR1 SGDLS and CDR2 YYNGEE. The CDR3 is 13 amino acids. Trimming took 1 base from V and 10 from J, leaving 12 bases between them. In DNA, the CDR3 is TGTGCCAGCAGCGTACAGAGGGAGCGCGAGCAGTTCTTC. It yields the protein CASSVQREREQFF.

The V gene is TRBV11-2, the J gene TRBJ2-1; TRBD2 agrees at 11 bases. The V and J ends lost 0 bases and 8 bases, in that order; junction bases with no gene match: 6. Germline CDR1 is SGHAT and CDR2 is FQNNGV. The CDR3 runs to 16 residues. In DNA form, the CDR3 reads TGTGCCAGCAGCTTAGAAAGACTAGCGGGATATGATGAGCAGTTCTTC. Amino acid sequence: CASSLERLAGYDEQFF.